This paragraph reports one T cell receptor beta chain. The target of this receptor is not known. Per-base quality was not reported, and no clone a single base away is much larger than it. This entry belongs to a study of cytomegalovirus exposure and HLA in healthy donors (dated 2017 in TCRdb). Some background on the complete study: According to an earlier analysis of 550 to 750 of the donors, about 170 million T cells yielded 90 million to 130 million unique TCR beta sequences and more than 250 Gb of sequence data. Rather than using new phenotypic data, the later analysis identified candidate immune exposures from TCR beta sequences and from how often those sequences occurred across donors. Donor age, sex, ethnicity and CMV serostatus were compiled together with the repertoire data. HLA typing included class I and class II loci at four-digit resolution. An earlier analysis of 500 to 750 of the donors applied high-throughput TCR beta sequencing to assess whether each TCR beta V gene segment acted as functional or pseudogenic. Among the roughly 370 genotyped donors, approximately 76% belonged to the genetic ancestry cluster associated with self-reported Caucasian donors. Roughly 290 gigabases of sequencing data and 70 million to 95 million unique TCR sequences made up an early release that covered 500 to 700 HLA-typed donors. A later genetic analysis used genome-wide SNP genotypes for 398 of the 666 donors, treating that subset as a discovery cohort. On average, roughly 250,000 unique TCR beta nucleotide sequences were sequenced per donor among some 430 genotyped donors of the cohort, with roughly 18% of those sequences being non-productive. Roughly 5 DR-DQ haplotypes were handled as single units for association and clustering, since linkage in the cohort was strong. In a later analysis, previously published TCR beta repertoires from about 640 donors were re-analyzed and high-resolution HLA genotyping was added so that TCR occurrence patterns could be studied. Every discovery cohort repertoire had been produced on one sequencing platform. The aim of the study was to test whether cataloging public T cell receptors could identify signatures of past pathogen exposure. The number of typed donors differed by locus: 629-630 for A, B, C, DRB1 and DQB1; 500 to 550 for DQA1; 606 for DPA1; and approximately 450 for DPB1. To predict cytomegalovirus infection status, the study combined high-throughput TCR immunosequencing, statistical association of individual TCRs with disease status, and machine learning. The study profiled the T cell repertoires of about 720 subjects by immunosequencing and related them to cytomegalovirus serostatus. Besides the first cohort of 550 to 750 subjects, a separate validation cohort made up of 120 different subjects was used. The paper as a whole reports these results and caveats: The presence/absence analyses assumed that sequencing depth was roughly uniform across donors, and that assumption may not be true. Immune exposure information for the cohort was limited to CMV serostatus. In this cohort, only TCR beta chains were sequenced, and detectable features were limited by the absence of alpha or paired-chain data. Several of the top co-occurrence clusters appeared to be linked to parvovirus B19, influenza, CMV and Epstein-Barr virus, according to a later analysis. A later analysis found that most CMV-associated TCR beta chains appeared HLA-restricted, with HLA associations seemingly driven largely by CMV exposure. Because HLA typing was missing for some donors at each locus, association tests included only the typed subset. The 87-base-pair reads could not distinguish some IMGT-functional V segments, including TRBV6-2 and TRBV6-3, so those segments were excluded. A later analysis found that TCR association rates varied across HLA loci, with DRB1 alleles showing the most associated TCRs and HLA-C alleles the fewest. Most TCR sequences were seen in very few donors, while some public TCRs were found in many individuals. Compared with equally common non-associated chains, HLA-associated TCR beta chains in a later analysis were more clonally expanded and had lower generation probabilities. A later genetic analysis associated a missense DCLRE1C variant with V-gene and J-gene trimming of TCR beta chains, and an independent cohort replicated the association. In a later analysis, 15,000 to 20,000 TCR beta sequences were associated with specific HLA alleles at a false discovery rate of 0.05. Because counts were too low, seventeen rarely observed V segments, including chromosome 9 orphons, were left out of the earlier analysis of approximately 580 of the donors. Broadly in line with IMGT annotations, most TCR beta V segments showed up in productive rearrangements about 90% or about 30% of the time in an earlier analysis of 587 of the donors. According to a later genetic analysis, donors in an Asian-associated ancestry cluster had fewer N-insertions in productive TCRs than the approximately 670-donor mean. In vitro tests confirmed that three of the cytomegalovirus-associated TCR beta chains recognize cytomegalovirus antigens. The authors suggested that the approach could potentially be generalized to other disease states and immunological phenotypes. A cluster of highly shared sequence variants was judged likely to represent a technical artifact of the sequencing pipeline. In the study, some 160 TCR beta chains were listed as associated with cytomegalovirus. Cytomegalovirus status was reported to be diagnosed by the classifier with high specificity and sensitivity in both the original and validation cohorts. Correlated functional status among segregating V segments might reflect linkage disequilibrium, but an unknown experimental factor could not be ruled out. A further reported finding was that TCR beta sequences accurately predicted the HLA-A and HLA-B alleles for most subjects in the first cohort. When HLA alleles, especially DR and DQ, strongly co-occurred, attributing TCR associations to individual alleles was difficult.

Spanning cysteine to phenylalanine, the CDR3 consists of 14 amino acids. This entry keeps only the CDR3 DNA: 42 bases, framed from base 1. Between the V and J ends, shortened by 2 bases and 6 bases respectively, the junction contains 11 bases. From a lookup of the germline V gene, CDR1 and CDR2 are MDHEN and SYDVKM. Receptor libraries were prepared by the immunoSEQ multiplex PCR assay. A mixture of 60 forward primers for TCR Vbeta segments and 13 reverse primers for TCR Jbeta segments was used in the multiplex PCR. Amplification of the CDR3 region of rearranged TCR beta genes was performed with a multiplex PCR assay on genomic DNA. The amplified TCR beta libraries were sequenced on the Illumina HiSeq System as 87-base-pair reads. The study's processing was this. In a later analysis, some 80 million unique TCR beta chains were counted across the 500 to 700 repertoires, and roughly 11 million of these chains were shared by at least two donors. Raw reads were error-corrected and collapsed into unique sequences with a nearest-neighbor algorithm that merged closely related sequences to remove PCR and sequencing errors. CDR3 sequences were aligned to IMGT reference sequences to assign V, D and J gene segments. For a sequence to be retained, at least a six-nucleotide match to both a V gene segment and a J gene segment was required. Rearrangements were classified as productive when the CDR3 lacked stop codons and remained in frame with V and J, and all other rearrangements were classified as non-productive. Following IMGT convention, CDR3 was defined as the stretch from the second conserved V-encoded cysteine to the conserved J-encoded phenylalanine. In an earlier analysis of more than 550 of the donors, sequences lacking an unambiguous match to a single V gene segment were excluded. An earlier analysis of 587 of the donors called V segments functional above 56.7% productive rearrangements and segregating when the between-donor standard deviation exceeded 5%. A statistical classification framework was developed to diagnose cytomegalovirus status using the catalog of TCR beta chain sequences. In a later analysis, V and J genes were assigned by comparing TCR nucleotide sequences against IMGT/GENE-DB human TR gene sequences. The TCRdist pipeline was used in a later analysis to assign CDR3 sequences and most-parsimonious VDJ recombination scenarios. In a later analysis, every TCR beta chain was defined by the combination of its CDR3 amino acid sequence and its V-gene family, and reads without a unique V-gene family were dropped. To address suspected cross-contamination and a sequencing artifact, a later analysis removed around 590 highly shared, low-generation-probability nucleotide sequences. In a later analysis, a clonal expansion index for each public chain was calculated from normalized within-repertoire ranks of inferred template counts. In a later analysis, generation probabilities were computed with a VDJ recombination model fitted to out-of-frame rearrangements, and the resulting probabilities were checked against IGoR. In a later analysis, hypergeometric tests were used to score TCR-TCR, TCR-HLA and TCR-CMV co-occurrence, with a repertoire-size bias correction applied to TCR pairs. False discovery rates were estimated in a later analysis by permuting HLA or CMV assignments 20 times. In a later analysis, co-occurring TCRs were grouped using DBSCAN, and TCRdist sequence similarity was added for clustering within HLA-allele-positive subsets. For co-occurrence clustering, repertoires with fewer than 30,000 or more than 120,000 public chains were excluded, along with four or five repertoires with anomalous nucleotide sharing. The source is immuneACCESS, and TCRdb retained only in-frame sequences with V and J called. Part of the clones is not carried over; for the studies checked, unresolved V genes explain less than half of this, and the remainder is unexplained. V, J and clone size are those of that table, while D and trimming were read from the DNA. The sample table lists over 35,000 clones, 50% to 75% of them with a count of one. The top ten constitute roughly 9.3% of the sample.

The cohort consisted of 650 to 700 healthy bone marrow donors. At the time of sampling, every cohort member was nominally healthy, though immune exposures that went unrecorded were likely present. Of the approximately 700 cohort members, around 310 had a positive CMV serostatus and about 360 had a negative one, while no CMV serostatus was recorded for the donor. Every donor gave a peripheral blood sample, and the peripheral blood mononuclear cells from that sample were used for TCR beta sequencing. Genomic DNA was extracted from the blood cell samples with the Qiagen DNeasy Blood Extraction Kit. Specimen: PBMCs. The sequence was obtained from a human donor in good health. The rearranged chain carries TRBV28 and TRBJ2-4; TRBD1 is perhaps the D gene, given 5 matching bases. Here is the DNA: TGTGCCAGCAGTTTAGCAGGGATTGGAAACATTCAGTACTTC. Its protein is CASSLAGIGNIQYF.